This entry concerns a single T cell receptor beta chain. The antigen remains undetermined. V lost 0 bases, J lost 7 bases, and 8 bases stayed unmatched. Germline CDR1 and CDR2: SGDLS and YYNGEE. The CDR3 consists of 16 residues. This sample was included in a study of blood T cells in healthy people across ages. The authors ran a second PCR of about 7 to 12 cycles using a sample-barcoded 5' primer and a J-beta primer mix. TCRdb ran MiXCR on the 5' RACE reads and lists one entry per CDR3 protein. The table has 910,000 or so distinct CDR3 sequences, just over 50% seen once. Overall study results and limits: Roughly linear declines in TCR beta diversity per million T cells occurred with age.

This rearrangement joins TRBV9 to TRBJ1-5, with 9 positions matching TRBD1. Sequencing input: blood. The TCR originated in a woman aged 55-70 years in good health. The CDR3 here is CASSVGGTGRGQPQHF. CDR3 coding DNA: TGTGCCAGCAGCGTAGGCGGGACAGGGAGAGGACAGCCCCAGCATTTT.